These 2 T cell receptor beta chains were sequenced from one sample in a study of T cell responses to AZD1222 COVID-19 vaccine. The repertoire was sequenced with immunoSEQ multiplex PCR; TCRdb's copy has only in-frame clones and lacks some. The sample yields more than 95,000 clones, 89% seen once. Here the sequenced sample was peripheral blood, taken on day 0 of AZD1222 vaccination. These receptors were collected from an adult in good health.

This chain uses TRBV7-9 with TRBJ2-7; 7 bases are a match to TRBD2. The CDR3 is made up of 12 amino acids. V was pared by 8 bases and J by 3 bases, with 4 bases of the junction left unmatched. Per the germline V gene, CDR1 is SEHNR and CDR2 is FQNEAQ (reference sequence). Written as DNA, the CDR3 is TGTGCCAGCGGGGGGGATCTCTACGAGCAGTACTTC. It translates to CASGGDLYEQYF.

The rearrangement links TRBV10-2 to TRBJ1-5; 7 positions match TRBD1. The CDR3 sequence is 14 residues long. CDR1 and CDR2 (germline): WSHSY, SAAADI. Trimming removed 6 bases from V and 4 bases from J; junction bases left unmatched: 6. CDR3 sequence reads: CASRRSGGNQPQHF. As DNA, the CDR3 is TGCGCCAGCAGGCGATCAGGGGGAAATCAGCCCCAGCATTTT.